This T cell receptor beta chain is drawn from a study of shared clonotypes between healthy human individuals. The wider study: Participating donors consisted of two women and a few men aged 18 to 49. Overall study findings and caveats: When compared with the clonotypes that were shared by all four sorted-subset donors, the non-shared clonotypes turned out to have lower generation probabilities.

Here immunoSEQ multiplex PCR was the method, and the copy in TCRdb shows in-frame clones only, minus some. The data show fewer than 2.5 million clones, with 80% to 95% seen just once and 0.36% held by the top ten. In the CD4+ fraction, cells were divided into CD45RA+ naive and CD45RA-negative memory subsets. About this clone: What it binds is unknown.

Sequences were obtained from naive CD4+ T cells from PBMCs. Subset defined: CD45RA+ positively selected. The clonotype was recovered from a man aged 18 to 30 in good health. Some clones in this sample may be carry-over from other donors' samples.

The CDR3 spells CASSYSGGNTIYF. CDR3 nucleotide sequence: TGTGCCAGCAGTTACTCAGGAGGAAACACCATATATTTT. The chain is built from TRBV6-5 and TRBJ1-3; no clear D gene. The CDR3 consists of 13 residues. Germline assignment: CDR1 MNHEY and CDR2 SVGAGI. Trimming took 0 bases from V and 4 from J, leaving 4 bases between them.